This T cell receptor beta chain was captured by sequencing in a study of blood T cell repertoires in COVID-19. For the study at large: From the United States, Italy and Spain came samples of acute and convalescent COVID-19. T cells, B-cell-depleted T cells, or PBMCs provided the cDNA or gDNA that served as material.

Original methodology: The authors estimated nucleated cell counts from reference gene primer amplification. Assay: immunoSEQ multiplex PCR; the TCRdb copy retains only in-frame clones and omits some. The V and J calls and clone size are taken from that table; D and trimming were inferred from the DNA. The sample includes approximately 160,000 clones, around 84% seen only once; the top ten take 5.5% to 8%. Losses at the gene ends were 6 bases for V and 1 base for J; bases not matched to a gene: 5. From germline, CDR1 is MNHNY and CDR2 SVGAGI (reference sequence). The CDR3 has 14 amino acids. This clone is labeled as medium-sized.

The gene calls are TRBV6-6 and TRBJ2-5, with 7 bases matching TRBD2. This sequence was found in a man aged 50 or older with active or convalescent COVID-19. Sequencing was performed on peripheral blood. CDR3 nucleotides: TGTGCCAGCAGCAAGACTAGCACCCAAGAGACCCAGTACTTC. Protein sequence: CASSKTSTQETQYF.